The 8 T cell receptor beta chains listed next were all sequenced from one sample in a study of tumor-infiltrating lymphocytes in primary liver carcinoma. Germline DNA was extracted alongside blood RNA, which was obtained from unsorted whole blood. The researchers produced TCR beta cDNA from 450 to 600 ng total RNA with a constant-region primer. What produced the TCR beta libraries was three nested multiplex PCR rounds using slightly modified ARM-PCR. Rounds one and two of PCR, each of approximately 11 cycles, were primed with TRBV1-TRBV30 forward primers and a C-beta reverse primer. TCRdb called the multiplex PCR reads again in MiXCR, with one record for every CDR3 protein. This sample yields fewer than 400,000 distinct CDR3 sequences, of which around three fifths are seen a single time; more than 8.5% belongs to the top ten. The sequencing input was peripheral blood. All receptors come from a man aged 35 to 55 with primary liver carcinoma and hepatitis B virus infection.

The chain couples TRBV11-2 to TRBJ2-1; the match to TRBD2 covers 9 bases. Per the germline V gene, CDR1 is SGHAT and CDR2 is FQNNGV. There are 14 residues in the CDR3. The CDR3 reads CVRLSGRLPNEQFF. CDR3 nucleotides: TGTGTCAGATTGAGCGGGAGGCTCCCCAATGAGCAGTTCTTC.

The chain links TRBV29-1 to TRBJ2-4, with TRBD1 matching over 8 bases. With V trimmed by 4 bases and J by 8 bases, 10 bases remained unmatched. The V gene's germline CDR1 is SQVTM and CDR2 ANQGSEA. CDR3 length equals 14 residues. The CDR3 here is CSVGYGTGLDIQYF. CDR3 bases: TGCAGCGTTGGGTATGGGACAGGCCTCGACATTCAGTACTTC.

Notes on this clonotype: Since the CDR3 does not end with the conserved phenylalanine or tryptophan, this likely comes from a read error. V usage is TRBV2 and J usage is TRBJ2-7; no clear D gene. Trimming shortened V by 8 bases and J by 3 bases, and 11 bases separated the two germline ends. The germline V gene encodes CDR1 SNHLY and CDR2 FYNNEI. The CDR3 extends over 12 amino acids. In nucleotides, the CDR3 is TGTGCCAGCCATGGATCGCGCTACGAGCAGTACTTA. Protein product: CASHGSRYEQYL.

A note on this clonotype: The junction differs from germline at one of its ends, possibly a read error. The chain couples TRBV11-2 to TRBJ2-1; perhaps TRBD2 as D (5 bases). Germline loops: CDR1 SGHAT, CDR2 FQNNGV. The CDR3 sequence is 16 residues long. CDR3 bases: TGTGTCAGCAGCTTAGATCTATCACGGGATGCTCTTGAGCAGTTCTTC. The encoded protein is CVSSLDLSRDALEQFF.

Concerning this clonotype: A junction boundary mismatches the germline segment, possibly from a read error. V is TRBV6-1 and J is TRBJ2-7; D is perhaps TRBD2 (6 bases). CDR3 size: 13 residues. Germline V gene lookup returns CDR1 MNHNS and CDR2 SASEGT. The CDR3 region is CVSSVAEAYEQYF. The CDR3 DNA is TGTGTCAGCAGTGTAGCGGAAGCCTACGAGCAGTACTTC.

Details on this clonotype: A much larger clone lies one base from this, so it may be a read error. The chain employs TRBV14 and TRBJ2-1; D unclear. This CDR3 is 12 amino acids long. The ends were cut back, 4 bases at V and 11 bases at J, with 12 bases in the middle. In germline, CDR1 is SGHDN, CDR2 FVKESK. Written as DNA, the CDR3 is TGTGCCAGCAGCCGCTCCAGGATTAAGCAGTTCTTC. Its translation is CASSRSRIKQFF.

This clonotype was detected many times. The V gene is TRBV12-3 or TRBV12-4, the J gene TRBJ2-2; possible D gene TRBD2, 5 bases. CDR3 size: 14 residues. V was clipped by 6 bases and J by 6 bases, with 14 bases between them. CDR3 residues: CASSSGVGPGELFF. As DNA, the CDR3 is TGTGCCAGCAGCTCCGGGGTGGGCCCCGGGGAGCTGTTTTTT.

A word on this clonotype: This may stem from a read error, because a much larger clone lies one nucleotide away. This sequence joins TRBV6-2 or TRBV6-3 and TRBJ2-2, with 7 nucleotides matching TRBD2. The CDR3 covers 16 residues. Germline assignment: CDR1 MNHEY and CDR2 SVGEGT. CDR3 sequence reads: CAISYLGGSESGELFF. DNA for the CDR3: TGTGCCATCAGTTACCTTGGCGGGAGTGAATCCGGGGAGCTGTTTTTT.